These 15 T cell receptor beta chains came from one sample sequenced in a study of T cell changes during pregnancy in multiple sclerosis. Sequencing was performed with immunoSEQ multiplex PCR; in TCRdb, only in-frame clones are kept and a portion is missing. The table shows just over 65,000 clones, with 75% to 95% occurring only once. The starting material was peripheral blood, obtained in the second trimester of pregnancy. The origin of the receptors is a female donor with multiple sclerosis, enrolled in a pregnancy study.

CDR3 sequence: CAISGGVGLAEEVEDEQYF. CDR3 nucleotides: TGTGCCATCAGTGGCGGGGTGGGACTAGCGGAGGAAGTTGAGGACGAGCAGTACTTC. This chain links TRBV10-3 with TRBJ2-7, with TRBD2 identical over 11 bases. CDR3 size: 19 residues. The V gene's germline CDR1 is ENHRY and CDR2 SYGVKD. V was clipped by 4 bases and J by 5 bases; unmatched bases: 19.

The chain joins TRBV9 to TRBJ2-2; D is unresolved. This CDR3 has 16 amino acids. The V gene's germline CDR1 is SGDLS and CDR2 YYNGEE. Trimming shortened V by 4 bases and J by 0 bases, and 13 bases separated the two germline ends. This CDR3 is CASSPRVLANTGELFF. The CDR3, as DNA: TGTGCCAGCAGCCCTCGGGTTCTAGCGAACACCGGGGAGCTGTTTTTT.

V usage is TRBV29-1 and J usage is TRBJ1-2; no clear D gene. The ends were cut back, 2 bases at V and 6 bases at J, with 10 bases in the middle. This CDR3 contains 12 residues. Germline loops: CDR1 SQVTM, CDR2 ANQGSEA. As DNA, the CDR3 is TGCAGCGTTGAAAATGGAGTACATGGCTACACCTTC. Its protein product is CSVENGVHGYTF.

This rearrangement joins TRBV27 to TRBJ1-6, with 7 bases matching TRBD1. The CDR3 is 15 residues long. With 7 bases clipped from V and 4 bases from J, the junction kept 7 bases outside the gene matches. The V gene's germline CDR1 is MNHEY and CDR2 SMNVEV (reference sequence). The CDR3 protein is CASTEGAPYNSPLHF. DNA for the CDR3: TGTGCCAGCACCGAGGGGGCCCCTTATAATTCACCCCTCCACTTT.

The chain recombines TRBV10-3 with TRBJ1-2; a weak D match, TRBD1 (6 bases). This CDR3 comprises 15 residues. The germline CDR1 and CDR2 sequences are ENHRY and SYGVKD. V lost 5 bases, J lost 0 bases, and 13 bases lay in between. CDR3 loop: CAISSRTAANYGYTF. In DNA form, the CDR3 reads TGTGCCATCAGTTCCCGGACAGCAGCTAACTATGGCTACACCTTC.

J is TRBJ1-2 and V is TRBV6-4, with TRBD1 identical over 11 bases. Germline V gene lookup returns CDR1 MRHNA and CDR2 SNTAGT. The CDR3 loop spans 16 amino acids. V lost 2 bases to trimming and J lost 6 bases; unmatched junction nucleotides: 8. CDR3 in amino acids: CASSDTGTGGWDGYTF. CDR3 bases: TGTGCCAGCAGTGACACCGGGACAGGGGGATGGGATGGCTACACCTTC.

This CDR3 reads CASSRGSSTLLNYGYTF. In DNA, the CDR3 is TGTGCCAGCAGCCGAGGAAGTTCGACCCTGTTGAACTATGGCTACACCTTC. The rearrangement uses TRBV27 and TRBJ1-2; no reliable D call. Germline V gives CDR1 MNHEY, CDR2 SMNVEV (reference sequence). Trimming removed 6 bases from V and 2 bases from J, with 22 bases in between. This CDR3 is 17 amino acids long.

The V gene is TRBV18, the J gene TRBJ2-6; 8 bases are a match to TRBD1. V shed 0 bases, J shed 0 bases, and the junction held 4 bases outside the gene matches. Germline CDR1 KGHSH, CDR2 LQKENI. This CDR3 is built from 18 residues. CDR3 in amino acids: CASSPPGQGGSGANVLTF. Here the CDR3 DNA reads TGTGCCAGCTCACCACCCGGACAGGGAGGCTCTGGGGCCAACGTCCTGACTTTC.

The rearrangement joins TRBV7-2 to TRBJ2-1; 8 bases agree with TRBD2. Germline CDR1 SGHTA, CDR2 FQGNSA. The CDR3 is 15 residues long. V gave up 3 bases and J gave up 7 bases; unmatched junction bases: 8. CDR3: CASSFGGAGVNEQFF. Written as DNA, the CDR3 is TGTGCCAGCAGCTTCGGGGGGGCCGGGGTGAATGAGCAGTTCTTC. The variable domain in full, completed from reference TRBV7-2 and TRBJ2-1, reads GAGVSQSPSNKVTEKGKDVELRCDPISGHTALYWYRQSLGQGLEFLIYFQGNSAPDKSGLPSDRFSAERTGGSVSTLTIQRTQQEDSAVYLCASSFGGAGVNEQFFGPGTRLTVL.

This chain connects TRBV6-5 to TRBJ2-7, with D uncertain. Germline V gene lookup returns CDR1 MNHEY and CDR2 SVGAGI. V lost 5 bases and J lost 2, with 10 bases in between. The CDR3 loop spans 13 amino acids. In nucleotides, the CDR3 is TGTGCCAGCAGTACAGAGTTCCCCTACGAGCAGTACTTC. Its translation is CASSTEFPYEQYF.

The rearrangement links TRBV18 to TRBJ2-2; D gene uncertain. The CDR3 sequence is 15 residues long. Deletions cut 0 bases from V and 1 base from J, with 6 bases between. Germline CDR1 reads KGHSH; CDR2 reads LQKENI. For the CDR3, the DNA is TGTGCCAGCTCACCACCCGAGTTGAACACCGGGGAGCTGTTTTTT. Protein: CASSPPELNTGELFF. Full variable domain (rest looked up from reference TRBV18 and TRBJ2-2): NAGVMQNPRHLVRRRGQEARLRCSPMKGHSHVYWYRQLPEEGLKFMVYLQKENIIDESGMPKERFSAEFPKEGPSILRIQQVVRGDSAAYFCASSPPELNTGELFFGEGSRLTVL.

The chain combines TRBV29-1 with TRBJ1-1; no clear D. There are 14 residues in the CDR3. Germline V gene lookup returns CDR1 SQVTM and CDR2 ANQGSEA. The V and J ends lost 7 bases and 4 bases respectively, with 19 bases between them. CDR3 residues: CSAQIGDLGTEAFF. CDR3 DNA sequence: TGCAGCGCCCAAATCGGGGATTTGGGCACTGAAGCTTTCTTT. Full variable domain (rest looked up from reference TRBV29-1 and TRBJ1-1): SAVISQKPSRDICQRGTSLTIQCQVDSQVTMMFWYRQQPGQSLTLIATANQGSEATYESGFVIDKFPISRPNLTFSTLTVSNMSPEDSSIYLCSAQIGDLGTEAFFGQGTRLTVV.

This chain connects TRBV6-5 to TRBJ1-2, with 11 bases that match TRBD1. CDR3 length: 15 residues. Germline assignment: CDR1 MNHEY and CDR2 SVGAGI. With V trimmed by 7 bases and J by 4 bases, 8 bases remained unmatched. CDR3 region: CASTRTGGSFYGYTF. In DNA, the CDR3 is TGTGCCAGCACCCGGACAGGGGGCTCTTTCTATGGCTACACCTTC.

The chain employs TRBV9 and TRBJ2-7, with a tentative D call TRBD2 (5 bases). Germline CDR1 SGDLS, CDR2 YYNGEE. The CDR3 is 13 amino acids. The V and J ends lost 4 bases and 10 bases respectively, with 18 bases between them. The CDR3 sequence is CASSLKADEQQYF. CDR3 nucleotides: TGTGCCAGCAGCTTAAAAGCGGATGAGCAACAGTACTTC.

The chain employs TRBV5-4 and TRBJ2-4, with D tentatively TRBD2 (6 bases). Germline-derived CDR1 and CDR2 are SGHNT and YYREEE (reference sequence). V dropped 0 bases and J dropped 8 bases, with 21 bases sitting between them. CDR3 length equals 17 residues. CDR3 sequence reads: CASSLAGGLSWRDIQYF. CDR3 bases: TGTGCCAGCAGCTTGGCCGGGGGTCTCTCCTGGAGGGACATTCAGTACTTC.